This T cell receptor (beta chain) emerged from a study of T cell responses to AZD1222 COVID-19 vaccine. General study findings and limits: Spike-wide vaccine-associated CD4 TCRs dominated at 160-218 and 743-854.

The assay was immunoSEQ multiplex PCR, and TCRdb's table has in-frame clones only and misses some. The table includes about 130,000 clones, about nine tenths detected once. Concerning this clone itself: Its specificity is unknown.

Germline lookup yields CDR1 SGHDN and CDR2 FVKESK. With 4 bases removed from V and 0 bases from J, the gap between germline ends came to 12 bases. The CDR3 has 15 residues. The sequence came from an adult in good health. The gene calls are TRBV14 and TRBJ1-1; D not resolved. This specimen was peripheral blood, taken on day 0 of AZD1222 vaccination. CDR3 sequence: CASSLGPSMNTEAFF. DNA for the CDR3: TGTGCCAGCAGCCTCGGACCTTCCATGAACACTGAAGCTTTCTTT.